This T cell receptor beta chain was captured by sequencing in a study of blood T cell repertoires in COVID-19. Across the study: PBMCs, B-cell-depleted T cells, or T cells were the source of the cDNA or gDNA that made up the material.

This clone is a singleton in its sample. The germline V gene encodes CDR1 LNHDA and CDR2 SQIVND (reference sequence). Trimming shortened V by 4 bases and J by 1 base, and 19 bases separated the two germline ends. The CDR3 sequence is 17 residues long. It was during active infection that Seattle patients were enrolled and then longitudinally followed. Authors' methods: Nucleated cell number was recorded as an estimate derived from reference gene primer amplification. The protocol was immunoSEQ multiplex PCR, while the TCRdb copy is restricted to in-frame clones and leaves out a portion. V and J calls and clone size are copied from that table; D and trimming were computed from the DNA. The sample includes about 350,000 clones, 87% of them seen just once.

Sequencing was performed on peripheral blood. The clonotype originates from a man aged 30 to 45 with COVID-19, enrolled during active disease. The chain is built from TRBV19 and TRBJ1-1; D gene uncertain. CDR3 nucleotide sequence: TGTGCCAGTAGTAGACGTAATTCGGGAGGTACGAACACTGAAGCTTTCTTT. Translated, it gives CASSRRNSGGTNTEAFF. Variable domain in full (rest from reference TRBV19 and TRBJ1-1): DGGITQSPKYLFRKEGQNVTLSCEQNLNHDAMYWYRQDPGQGLRLIYYSQIVNDFQKGDIAEGYSVSREKKESFPLTVTSAQKNPTAFYLCASSRRNSGGTNTEAFFGQGTRLTVV.